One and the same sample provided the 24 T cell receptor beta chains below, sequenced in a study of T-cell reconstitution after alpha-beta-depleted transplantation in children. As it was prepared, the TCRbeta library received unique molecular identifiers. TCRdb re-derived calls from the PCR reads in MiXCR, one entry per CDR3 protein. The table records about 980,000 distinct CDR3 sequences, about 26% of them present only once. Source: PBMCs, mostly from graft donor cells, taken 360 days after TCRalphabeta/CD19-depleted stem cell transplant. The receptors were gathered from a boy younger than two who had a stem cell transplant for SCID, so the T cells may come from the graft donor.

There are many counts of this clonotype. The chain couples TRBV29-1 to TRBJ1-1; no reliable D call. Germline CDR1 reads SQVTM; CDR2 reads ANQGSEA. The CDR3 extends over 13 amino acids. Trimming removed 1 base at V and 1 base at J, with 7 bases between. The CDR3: CSVEGVKNTEAFF. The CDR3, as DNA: TGCAGCGTTGAAGGTGTGAAGAACACTGAAGCTTTCTTT.

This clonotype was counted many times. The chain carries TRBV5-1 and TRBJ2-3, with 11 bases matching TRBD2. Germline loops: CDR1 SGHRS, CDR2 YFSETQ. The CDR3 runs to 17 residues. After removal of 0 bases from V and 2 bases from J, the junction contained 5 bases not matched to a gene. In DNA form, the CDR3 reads TGCGCCAGCAGCTTGGGACTAGCGGGGCTTACCACAGATACGCAGTATTTT. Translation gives CASSLGLAGLTTDTQYF.

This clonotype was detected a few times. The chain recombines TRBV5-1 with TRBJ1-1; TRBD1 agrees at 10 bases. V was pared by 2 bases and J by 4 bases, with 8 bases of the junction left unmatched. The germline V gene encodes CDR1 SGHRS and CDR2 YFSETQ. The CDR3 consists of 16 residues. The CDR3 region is CASSFRFRDRGTEAFF. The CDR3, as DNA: TGCGCCAGCAGCTTCAGGTTCCGGGACAGGGGCACTGAAGCTTTCTTT.

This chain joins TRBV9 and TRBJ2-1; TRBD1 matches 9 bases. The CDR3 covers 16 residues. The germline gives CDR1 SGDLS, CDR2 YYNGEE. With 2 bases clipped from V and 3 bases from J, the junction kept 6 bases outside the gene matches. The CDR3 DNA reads TGTGCCAGCAGCGTGGATGGACAGGGGAGCTACAATGAGCAGTTCTTC. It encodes CASSVDGQGSYNEQFF.

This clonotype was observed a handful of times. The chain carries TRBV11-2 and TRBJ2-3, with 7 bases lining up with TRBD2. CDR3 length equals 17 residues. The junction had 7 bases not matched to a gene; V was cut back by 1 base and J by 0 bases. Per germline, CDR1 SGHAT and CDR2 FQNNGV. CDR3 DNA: TGTGCCAGCAGCTTAGGGTTGGGGGGACTAAGCACAGATACGCAGTATTTT. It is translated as CASSLGLGGLSTDTQYF.

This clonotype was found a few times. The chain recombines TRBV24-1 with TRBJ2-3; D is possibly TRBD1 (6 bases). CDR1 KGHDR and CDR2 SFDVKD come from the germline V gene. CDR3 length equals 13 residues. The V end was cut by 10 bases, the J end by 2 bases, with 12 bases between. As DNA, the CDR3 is TGTGCCACTCGGGACATCAACACAGATACGCAGTATTTT. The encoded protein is CATRDINTDTQYF.

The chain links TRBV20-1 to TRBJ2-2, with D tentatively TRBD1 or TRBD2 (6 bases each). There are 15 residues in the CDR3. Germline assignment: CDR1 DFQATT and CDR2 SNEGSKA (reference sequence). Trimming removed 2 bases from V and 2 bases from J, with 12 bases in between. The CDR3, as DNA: TGCAGTGCTAGATGGGGGGCCAGTAACACCGGGGAGCTGTTTTTT. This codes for CSARWGASNTGELFF.

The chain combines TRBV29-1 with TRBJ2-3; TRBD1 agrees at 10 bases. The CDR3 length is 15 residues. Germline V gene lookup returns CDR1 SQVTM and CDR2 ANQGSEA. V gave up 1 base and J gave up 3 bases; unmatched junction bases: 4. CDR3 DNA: TGCAGCGTTGAAGGGGGACAGGGGAGGACAGATACGCAGTATTTT. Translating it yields CSVEGGQGRTDTQYF.

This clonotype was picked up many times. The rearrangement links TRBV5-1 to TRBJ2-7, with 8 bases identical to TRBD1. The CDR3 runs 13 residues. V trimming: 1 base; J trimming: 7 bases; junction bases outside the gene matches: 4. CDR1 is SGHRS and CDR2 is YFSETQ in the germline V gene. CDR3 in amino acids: CASSLQGAREQYF. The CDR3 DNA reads TGCGCCAGCAGCTTGCAGGGGGCTCGGGAGCAGTACTTC.

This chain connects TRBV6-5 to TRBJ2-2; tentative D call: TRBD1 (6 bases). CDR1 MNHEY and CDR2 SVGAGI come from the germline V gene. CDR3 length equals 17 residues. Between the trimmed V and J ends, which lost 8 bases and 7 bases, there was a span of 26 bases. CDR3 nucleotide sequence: TGTGCCAGCCGAGCCGGGACAAGGGAATATTCAAACGGGGAGCTGTTTTTT. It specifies CASRAGTREYSNGELFF.

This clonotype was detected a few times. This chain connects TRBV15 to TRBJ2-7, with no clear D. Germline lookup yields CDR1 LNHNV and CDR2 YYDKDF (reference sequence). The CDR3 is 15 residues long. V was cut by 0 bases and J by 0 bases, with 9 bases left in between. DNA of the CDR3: TGTGCCACCAGCAGAGACCGGGTTAGCTCCTACGAGCAGTACTTC. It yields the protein CATSRDRVSSYEQYF. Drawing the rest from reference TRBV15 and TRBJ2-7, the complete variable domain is DAMVIQNPRYQVTQFGKPVTLSCSQTLNHNVMYWYQQKSSQAPKLLFHYYDKDFNNEADTPDNFQSRRPNTSFCFLDIRSPGLGDTAMYLCATSRDRVSSYEQYFGPGTRLTVT.

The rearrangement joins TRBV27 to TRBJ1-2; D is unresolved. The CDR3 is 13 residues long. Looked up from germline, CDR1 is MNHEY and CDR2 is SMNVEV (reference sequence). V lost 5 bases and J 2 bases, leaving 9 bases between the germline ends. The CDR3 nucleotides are TGTGCCAGCAGTCCACAGCTCAACTATGGCTACACCTTC. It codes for CASSPQLNYGYTF.

The CDR3 loop is CASSRGGMNTGELFF. The DNA of the CDR3 is TGCGCCAGCAGCCGTGGAGGGATGAACACCGGGGAGCTGTTTTTT. The rearrangement links TRBV4-3 to TRBJ2-2; a possible D gene is TRBD2 (6 bases). This CDR3 spans 15 amino acids. The V end was cut by 4 bases, the J end by 1 base, with 10 bases between. Looked up from germline, CDR1 is LGHNA and CDR2 is YSLEER.

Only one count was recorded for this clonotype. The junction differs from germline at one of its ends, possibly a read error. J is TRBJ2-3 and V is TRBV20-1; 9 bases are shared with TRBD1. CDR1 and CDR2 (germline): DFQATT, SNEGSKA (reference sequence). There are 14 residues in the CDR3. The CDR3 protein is CSANRQGGPDTEYF. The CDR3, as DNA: TGCAGTGCAAACCGACAGGGGGGCCCAGATACGGAGTATTTT.

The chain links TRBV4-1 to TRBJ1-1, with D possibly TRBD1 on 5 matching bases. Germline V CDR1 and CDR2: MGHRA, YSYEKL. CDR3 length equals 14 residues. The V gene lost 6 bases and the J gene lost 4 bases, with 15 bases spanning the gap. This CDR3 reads CASRGVWRVTEAFF. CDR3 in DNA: TGCGCCAGCAGGGGGGTGTGGCGAGTCACTGAAGCTTTCTTT.

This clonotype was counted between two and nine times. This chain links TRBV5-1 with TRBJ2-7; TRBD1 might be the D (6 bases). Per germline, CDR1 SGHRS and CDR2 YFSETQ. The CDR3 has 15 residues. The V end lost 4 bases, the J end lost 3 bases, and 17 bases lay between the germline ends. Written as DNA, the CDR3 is TGCGCCAGCAGCCCCGAAGGGGGACATAGCTACGAGCAGTACTTC. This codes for CASSPEGGHSYEQYF.

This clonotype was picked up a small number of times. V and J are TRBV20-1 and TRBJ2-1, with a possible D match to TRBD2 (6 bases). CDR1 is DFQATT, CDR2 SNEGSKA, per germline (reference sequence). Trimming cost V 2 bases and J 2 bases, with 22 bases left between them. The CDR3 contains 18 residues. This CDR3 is CSARLGGSAGLTYNEQFF. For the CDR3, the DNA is TGCAGTGCTAGATTGGGGGGATCGGCGGGGCTCACCTACAATGAGCAGTTCTTC.

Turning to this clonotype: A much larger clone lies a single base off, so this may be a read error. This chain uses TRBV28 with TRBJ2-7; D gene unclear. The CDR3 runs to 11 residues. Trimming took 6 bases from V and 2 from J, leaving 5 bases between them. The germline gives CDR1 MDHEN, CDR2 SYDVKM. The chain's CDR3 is CASRRTYEQYF. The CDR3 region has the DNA TGTGCCAGCAGGCGAACCTACGAGCAGTACTTC. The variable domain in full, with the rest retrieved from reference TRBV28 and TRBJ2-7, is DVKVTQSSRYLVKRTGEKVFLECVQDMDHENMFWYRQDPGLGLRLIYFSYDVKMKEKGDIPEGYSVSREKKERFSLILESASTNQTSMYLCASRRTYEQYFGPGTRLTVT.

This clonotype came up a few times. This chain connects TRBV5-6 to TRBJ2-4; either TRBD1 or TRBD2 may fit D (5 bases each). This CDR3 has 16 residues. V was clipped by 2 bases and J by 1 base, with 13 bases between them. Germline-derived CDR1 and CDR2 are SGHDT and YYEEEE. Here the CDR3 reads CASSLLGERAKNIQYF. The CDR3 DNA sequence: TGTGCCAGCAGCTTATTGGGGGAGAGGGCCAAAAACATTCAGTACTTC.

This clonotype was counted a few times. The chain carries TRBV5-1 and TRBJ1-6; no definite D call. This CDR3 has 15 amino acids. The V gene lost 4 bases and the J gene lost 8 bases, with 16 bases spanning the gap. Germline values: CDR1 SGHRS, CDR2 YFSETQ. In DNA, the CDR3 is TGCGCCAGCAGCCTGGGTGGCACAGAGGATTCACCCCTCCACTTT. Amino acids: CASSLGGTEDSPLHF. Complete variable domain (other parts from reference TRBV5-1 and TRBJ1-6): KAGVTQTPRYLIKTRGQQVTLSCSPISGHRSVSWYQQTPGQGLQFLFEYFSETQRNKGNFPGRFSGRQFSNSRSEMNVSTLELGDSALYLCASSLGGTEDSPLHFGNGTRLTVT.

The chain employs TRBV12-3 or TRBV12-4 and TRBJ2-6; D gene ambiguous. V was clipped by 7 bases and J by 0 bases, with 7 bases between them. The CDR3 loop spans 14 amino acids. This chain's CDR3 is CASKYGSGANVLTF. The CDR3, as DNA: TGTGCCAGCAAGTACGGCTCTGGGGCCAACGTCCTGACTTTC.

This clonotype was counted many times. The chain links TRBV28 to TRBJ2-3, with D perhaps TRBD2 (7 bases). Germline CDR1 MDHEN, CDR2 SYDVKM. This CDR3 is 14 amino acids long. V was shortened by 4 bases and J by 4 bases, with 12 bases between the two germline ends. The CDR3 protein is CASSYRGAPDTQYF. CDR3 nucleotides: TGTGCCAGCAGTTATCGGGGGGCGCCAGATACGCAGTATTTT. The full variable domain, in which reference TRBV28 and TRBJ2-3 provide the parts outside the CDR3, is DVKVTQSSRYLVKRTGEKVFLECVQDMDHENMFWYRQDPGLGLRLIYFSYDVKMKEKGDIPEGYSVSREKKERFSLILESASTNQTSMYLCASSYRGAPDTQYFGPGTRLTVL.

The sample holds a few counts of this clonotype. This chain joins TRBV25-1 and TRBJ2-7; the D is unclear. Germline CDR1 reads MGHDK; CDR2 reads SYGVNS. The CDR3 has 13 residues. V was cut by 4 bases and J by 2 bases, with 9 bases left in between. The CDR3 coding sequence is TGTGCCAGCAGTGGGCAGCCTGCCTACGAGCAGTACTTC. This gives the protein CASSGQPAYEQYF.

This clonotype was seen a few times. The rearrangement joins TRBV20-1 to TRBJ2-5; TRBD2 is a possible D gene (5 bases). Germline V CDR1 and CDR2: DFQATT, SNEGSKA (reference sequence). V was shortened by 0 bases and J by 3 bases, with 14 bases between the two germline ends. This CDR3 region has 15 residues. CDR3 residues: CSARDFGVPKETQYF. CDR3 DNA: TGCAGTGCTAGAGATTTCGGGGTCCCTAAAGAGACCCAGTACTTC.